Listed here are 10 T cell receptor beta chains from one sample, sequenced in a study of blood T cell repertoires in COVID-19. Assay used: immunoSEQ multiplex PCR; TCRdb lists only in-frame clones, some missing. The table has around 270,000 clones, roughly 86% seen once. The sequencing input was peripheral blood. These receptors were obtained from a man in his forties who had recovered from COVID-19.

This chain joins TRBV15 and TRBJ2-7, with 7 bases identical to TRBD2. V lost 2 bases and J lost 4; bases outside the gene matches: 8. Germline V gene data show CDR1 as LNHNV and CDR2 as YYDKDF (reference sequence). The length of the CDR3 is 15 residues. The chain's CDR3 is CATSRQAGPLYEQYF. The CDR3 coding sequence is TGTGCCACCAGCAGACAAGCGGGGCCTCTTTACGAGCAGTACTTC.

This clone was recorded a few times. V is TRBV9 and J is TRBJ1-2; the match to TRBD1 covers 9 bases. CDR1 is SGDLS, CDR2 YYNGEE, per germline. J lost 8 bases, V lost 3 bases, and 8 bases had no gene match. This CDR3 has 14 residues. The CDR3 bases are TGTGCCAGCAGCGAGGACAGGGGAAGGAGGGGCTACACCTTC. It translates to CASSEDRGRRGYTF.

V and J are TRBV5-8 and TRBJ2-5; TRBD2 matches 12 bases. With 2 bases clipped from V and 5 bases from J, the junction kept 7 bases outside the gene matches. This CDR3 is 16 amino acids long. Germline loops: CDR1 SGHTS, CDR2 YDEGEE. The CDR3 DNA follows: TGTGCCAGCAGCTTATGGACTAGCGGGGCTGATGAGACCCAGTACTTC. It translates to CASSLWTSGADETQYF.

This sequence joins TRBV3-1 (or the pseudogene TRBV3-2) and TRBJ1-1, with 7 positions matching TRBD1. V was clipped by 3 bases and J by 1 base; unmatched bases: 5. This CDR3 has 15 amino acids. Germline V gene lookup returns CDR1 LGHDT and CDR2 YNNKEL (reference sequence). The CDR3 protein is CASSHSGGGNTEAFF. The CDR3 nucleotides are TGTGCCAGCAGCCATTCAGGGGGAGGGAACACTGAAGCTTTCTTT.

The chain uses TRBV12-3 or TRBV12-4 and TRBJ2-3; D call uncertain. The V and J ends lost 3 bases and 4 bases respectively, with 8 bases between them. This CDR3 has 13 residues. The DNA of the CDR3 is TGTGCCAGCAGTTTTTTTGTATCAGATACGCAGTATTTT. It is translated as CASSFFVSDTQYF.

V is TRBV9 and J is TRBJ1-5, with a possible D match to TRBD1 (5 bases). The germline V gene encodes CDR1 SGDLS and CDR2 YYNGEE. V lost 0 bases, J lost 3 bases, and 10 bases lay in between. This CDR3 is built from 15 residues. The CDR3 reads CASSVGQGNNQPQHF. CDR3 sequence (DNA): TGTGCCAGCAGCGTAGGGCAGGGAAACAATCAGCCCCAGCATTTT.

CDR3 sequence (DNA): TGTGCCAGCAGGGGCCGGGACACCTACGAGCAGTACTTC. It is translated as CASRGRDTYEQYF. This chain connects TRBV12-3 or TRBV12-4 to TRBJ2-7; possibly TRBD1 for D (6 bases). The CDR3 extends over 13 amino acids. The V end lost 6 bases, the J end lost 2 bases, and 11 bases lay between the germline ends.

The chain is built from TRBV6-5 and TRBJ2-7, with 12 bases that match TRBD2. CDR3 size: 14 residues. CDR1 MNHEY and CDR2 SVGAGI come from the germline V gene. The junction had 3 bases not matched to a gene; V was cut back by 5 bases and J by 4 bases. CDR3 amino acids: CASSKTSGSYEQYF. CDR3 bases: TGTGCCAGCAGTAAGACTAGCGGGAGTTACGAGCAGTACTTC.

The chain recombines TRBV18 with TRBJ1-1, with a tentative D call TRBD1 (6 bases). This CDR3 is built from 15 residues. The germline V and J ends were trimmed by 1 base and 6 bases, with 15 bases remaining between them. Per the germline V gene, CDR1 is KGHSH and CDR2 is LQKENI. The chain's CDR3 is CASSPQQGLDPEAFF. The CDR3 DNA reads TGTGCCAGCTCACCACAACAGGGCTTAGACCCTGAAGCTTTCTTT.

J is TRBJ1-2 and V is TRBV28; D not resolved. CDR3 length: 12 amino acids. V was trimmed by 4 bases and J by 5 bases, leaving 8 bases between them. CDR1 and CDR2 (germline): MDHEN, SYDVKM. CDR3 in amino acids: CASSSRWYGYTF. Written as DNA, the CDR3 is TGTGCCAGCAGTTCCCGGTGGTATGGCTACACCTTC.